This T cell receptor (beta chain) was recorded in a study of a mutant IDH1 vaccine in newly diagnosed glioma. As for the study in general: Among treated patients, around 62% were male and around 38% female, and mean age was about 40 years. Radiotherapy, temozolomide, or both had been given previously, and both were given to most. General study findings and limits: Among patients, approximately 93% showed immune responses induced by the vaccine.

The germline V gene encodes CDR1 MRHNA and CDR2 SNTAGT. Between the trimmed V and J ends, which lost 2 bases and 6 bases, there was a span of 17 bases. The CDR3 totals 16 residues. The protocol was immunoSEQ multiplex PCR, while the TCRdb copy is restricted to in-frame clones and leaves out a portion. The sample has about 36,000 clones, roughly three quarters seen once. This clone showed up just a few times. As yet, its antigen is unknown. The time point is: baseline, week 1 (first vaccination visit). Described treatment: pre-vaccination baseline after standard-of-care therapy. This chain uses TRBV6-4 with TRBJ2-1; the D is unclear. The sample consisted of PBMCs, taken from a glioma patient treated with radiotherapy, temozolomide or both. This sequence was found in a man aged 40-49 years with glioma. Some clones in this sample may be carry-over from other donors' samples. CDR3 loop: CASSDGPSRPSNEQFF. The CDR3 DNA is TGTGCCAGCAGTGACGGGCCCTCCAGGCCGAGCAATGAGCAGTTCTTC.